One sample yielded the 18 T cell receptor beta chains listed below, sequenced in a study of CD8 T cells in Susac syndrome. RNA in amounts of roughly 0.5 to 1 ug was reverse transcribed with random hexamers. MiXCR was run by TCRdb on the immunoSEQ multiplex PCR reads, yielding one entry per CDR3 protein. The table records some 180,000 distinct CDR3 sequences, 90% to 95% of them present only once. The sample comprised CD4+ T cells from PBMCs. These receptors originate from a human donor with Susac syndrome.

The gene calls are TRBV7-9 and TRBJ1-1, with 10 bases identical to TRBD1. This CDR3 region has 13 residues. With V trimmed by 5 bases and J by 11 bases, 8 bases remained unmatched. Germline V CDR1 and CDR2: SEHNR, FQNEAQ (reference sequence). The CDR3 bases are TGTGCCAGCAGCCCCGGGACAGGGGATCCGGCTTTCTTT. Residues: CASSPGTGDPAFF.

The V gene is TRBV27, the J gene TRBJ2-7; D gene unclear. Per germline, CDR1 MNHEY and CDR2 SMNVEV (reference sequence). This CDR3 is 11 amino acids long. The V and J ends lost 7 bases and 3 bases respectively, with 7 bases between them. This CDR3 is CASKDRYEQYF. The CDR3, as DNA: TGTGCCAGCAAGGACCGCTACGAGCAGTACTTC.

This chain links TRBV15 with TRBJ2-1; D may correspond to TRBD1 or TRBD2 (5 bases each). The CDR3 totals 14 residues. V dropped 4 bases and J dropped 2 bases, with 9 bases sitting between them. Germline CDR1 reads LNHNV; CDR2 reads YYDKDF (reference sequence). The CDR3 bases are TGTGCCACCAGCAACCGGGGCCCCTACAATGAGCAGTTCTTC. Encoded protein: CATSNRGPYNEQFF.

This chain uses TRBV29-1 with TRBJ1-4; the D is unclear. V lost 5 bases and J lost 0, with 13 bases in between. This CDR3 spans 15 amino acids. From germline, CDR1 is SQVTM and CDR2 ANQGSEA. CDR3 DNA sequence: TGCAGCGTTAAATTAAGCGGGACAACTAATGAAAAACTGTTTTTT. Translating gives CSVKLSGTTNEKLFF.

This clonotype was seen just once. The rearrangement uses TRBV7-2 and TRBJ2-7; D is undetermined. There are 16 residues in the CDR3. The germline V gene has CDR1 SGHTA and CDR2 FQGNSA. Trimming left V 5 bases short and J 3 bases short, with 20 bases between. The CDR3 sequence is CASSPSSWRQSYEQYF. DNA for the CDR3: TGTGCCAGCAGCCCGTCGTCTTGGCGGCAGAGCTACGAGCAGTACTTC.

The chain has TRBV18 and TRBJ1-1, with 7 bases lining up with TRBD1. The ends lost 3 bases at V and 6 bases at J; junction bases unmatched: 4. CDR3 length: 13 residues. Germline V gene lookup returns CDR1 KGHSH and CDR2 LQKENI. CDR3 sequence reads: CASSPDRDAEAFF. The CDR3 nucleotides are TGTGCCAGCTCACCCGACAGGGATGCTGAAGCTTTCTTT.

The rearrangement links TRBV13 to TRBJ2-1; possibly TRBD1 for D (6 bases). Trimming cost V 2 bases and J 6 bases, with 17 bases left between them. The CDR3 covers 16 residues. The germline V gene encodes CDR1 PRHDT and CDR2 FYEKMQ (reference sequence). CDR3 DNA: TGTGCCAGCAGCTTATTTCGGGACACGCAGACCAATGAGCAGTTCTTC. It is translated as CASSLFRDTQTNEQFF.

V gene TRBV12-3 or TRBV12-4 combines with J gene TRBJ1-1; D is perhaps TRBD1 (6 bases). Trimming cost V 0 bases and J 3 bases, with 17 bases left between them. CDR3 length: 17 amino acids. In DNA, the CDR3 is TGTGCCAGCAGTTTAGCGTCGACCGGGACAACACACACTGAAGCTTTCTTT. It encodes CASSLASTGTTHTEAFF.

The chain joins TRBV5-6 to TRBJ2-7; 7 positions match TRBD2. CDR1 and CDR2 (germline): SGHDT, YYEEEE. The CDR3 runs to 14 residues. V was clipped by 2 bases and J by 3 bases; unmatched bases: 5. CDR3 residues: CASSFRDYHYEQYF. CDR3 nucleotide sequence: TGTGCCAGCAGCTTCCGGGACTACCACTACGAGCAGTACTTC.

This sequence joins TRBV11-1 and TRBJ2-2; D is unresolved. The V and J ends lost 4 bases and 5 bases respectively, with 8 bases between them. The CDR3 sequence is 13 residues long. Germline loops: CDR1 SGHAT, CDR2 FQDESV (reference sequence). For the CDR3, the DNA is TGTGCCAGCAGCTCGGGCCTAACCGGGGAGCTGTTTTTT. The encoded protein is CASSSGLTGELFF. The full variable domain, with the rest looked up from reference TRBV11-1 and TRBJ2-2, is EAEVAQSPRYKITEKSQAVAFWCDPISGHATLYWYRQILGQGPELLVQFQDESVVDDSQLPKDRFSAERLKGVDSTLKIQPAELGDSAMYLCASSSGLTGELFFGEGSRLTVL.

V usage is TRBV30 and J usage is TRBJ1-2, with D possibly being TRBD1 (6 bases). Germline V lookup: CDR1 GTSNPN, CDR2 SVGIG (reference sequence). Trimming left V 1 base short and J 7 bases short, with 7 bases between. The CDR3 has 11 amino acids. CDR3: CAWSGGAGYTF. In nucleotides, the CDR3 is TGTGCCTGGAGTGGGGGGGCTGGCTACACCTTC.

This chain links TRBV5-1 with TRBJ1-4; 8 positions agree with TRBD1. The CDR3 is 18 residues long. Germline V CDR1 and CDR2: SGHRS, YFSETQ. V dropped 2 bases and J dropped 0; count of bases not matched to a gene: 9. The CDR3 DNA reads TGCGCCAGCAGCTTAGCGTCGGACAGGGTTGCAACTAATGAAAAACTGTTTTTT. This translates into CASSLASDRVATNEKLFF.

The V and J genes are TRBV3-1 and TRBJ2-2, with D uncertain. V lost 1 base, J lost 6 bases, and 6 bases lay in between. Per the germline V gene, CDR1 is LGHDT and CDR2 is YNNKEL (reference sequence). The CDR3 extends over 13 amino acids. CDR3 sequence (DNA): TGTGCCAGCAGCCAAGGTTTCTCCGGGGAGCTGTTTTTT. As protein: CASSQGFSGELFF.

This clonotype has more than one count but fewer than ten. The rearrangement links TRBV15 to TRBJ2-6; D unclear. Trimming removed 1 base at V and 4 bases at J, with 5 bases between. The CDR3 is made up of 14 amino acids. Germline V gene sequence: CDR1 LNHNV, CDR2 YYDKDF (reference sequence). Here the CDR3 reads CATSRGVGANVLTF. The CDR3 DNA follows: TGTGCCACCAGCAGAGGTGTCGGGGCCAACGTCCTGACTTTC.

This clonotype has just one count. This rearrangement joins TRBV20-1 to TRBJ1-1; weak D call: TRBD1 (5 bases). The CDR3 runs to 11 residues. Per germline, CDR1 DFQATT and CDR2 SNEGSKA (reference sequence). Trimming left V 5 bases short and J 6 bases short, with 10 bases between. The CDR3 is CSAPWGSEAFF. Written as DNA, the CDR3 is TGCAGTGCTCCGTGGGGGTCTGAAGCTTTCTTT.

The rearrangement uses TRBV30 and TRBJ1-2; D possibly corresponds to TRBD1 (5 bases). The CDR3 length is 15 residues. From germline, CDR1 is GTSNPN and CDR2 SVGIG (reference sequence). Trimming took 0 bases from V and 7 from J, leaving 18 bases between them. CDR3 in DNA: TGTGCCTGGAGTGTTAGTGGGGGTGTCAAAGGTGGCTACACCTTC. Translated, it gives CAWSVSGGVKGGYTF.

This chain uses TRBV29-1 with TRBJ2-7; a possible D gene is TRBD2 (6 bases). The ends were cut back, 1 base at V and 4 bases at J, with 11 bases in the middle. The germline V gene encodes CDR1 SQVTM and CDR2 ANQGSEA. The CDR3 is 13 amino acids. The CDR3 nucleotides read TGCAGCGTTGAAGGACTAGGGTATTACGAGCAGTACTTC. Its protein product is CSVEGLGYYEQYF.

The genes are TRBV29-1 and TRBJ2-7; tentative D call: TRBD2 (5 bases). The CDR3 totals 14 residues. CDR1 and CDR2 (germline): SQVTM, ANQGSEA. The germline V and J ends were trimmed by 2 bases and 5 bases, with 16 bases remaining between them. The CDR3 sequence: CSVERAAPGDEQYF. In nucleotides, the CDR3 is TGCAGCGTTGAACGAGCGGCCCCCGGGGACGAGCAGTACTTC.